This T cell receptor (beta chain) was recovered during a study of early T cells in non-severe SARS-CoV-2 infection. Notes on the study in general: Anti-spike CD8 responses were favored by VDJdb matching, which missed private and CD4 specificities.

The sample holds many counts of this clonotype. Antigen unknown. Germline CDR1 is DFQATT and CDR2 is SNEGSKA (reference sequence). The V gene end was trimmed by 2 bases and the J gene end by 5 bases; junction bases not matched to a gene: 6. The CDR3 sequence is 13 residues long. One entry per CDR3 protein, called by TCRdb with MiXCR from the 5' RACE reads. The sample yields approximately 52,000 distinct CDR3 sequences, over 7% seen once. The rearrangement joins TRBV20-1 to TRBJ2-7, with 7 bases matching TRBD2. The sequence was obtained from an adult who was a healthcare worker with PCR-confirmed SARS-CoV-2 infection or an uninfected control (not recorded which). The sample was whole blood. In DNA form, the CDR3 reads TGCAGTGCTAGAAGGCGGGAGCTTAACGAGCAGTACTTC. Translated: CSARRRELNEQYF.